This record looks at one T cell receptor (beta chain) sequence and its context. The antigen is undetermined. There are 15 residues in the CDR3. CDR1 MGHRA and CDR2 YSYEKL come from the germline V gene. The germline V and J ends were trimmed by 6 bases and 4 bases, with 19 bases remaining between them. These data originate in a study of blood T cells in healthy people across ages. Study observations and caveats: PBMCs that were unsorted prevented a conclusive naive versus antigen-experienced comparison. Naive CD4+ cells and diversity were both higher in long-lived donors than in aged donors. Donor CMV status, an unknown factor, possibly confounded changes in expanded clonotypes.

Next came a second PCR, run for roughly 6 to 11 cycles, which used a sample-barcoded 5' primer along with a J-beta primer mix. TCRdb re-analysed the 5' RACE reads in MiXCR, keeping a single row per CDR3 protein. The sample lists about 970,000 distinct CDR3 sequences; just over 50% were seen once. The authors isolated at least 6.5 million PBMCs per sample. The chain links TRBV4-1 to TRBJ2-7; D may be TRBD2 (7 bases). This clonotype was obtained from a woman aged 55 to 70 in good health. Specimen: blood. Here the CDR3 DNA reads TGCGCCAGCAGTCCCGTCGAGGGGGGGGAGTACGAGCAGTACTTC. This translates into CASSPVEGGEYEQYF.